This T cell receptor beta chain appears in the sequencing data of a study of blood T cell repertoires in COVID-19. Study overall: PBMCs, B-cell-depleted T cells, or T cells provided the cDNA or gDNA that made up the material.

The table came from immunoSEQ multiplex PCR; TCRdb's copy has only in-frame clones and leaves some out. The sample contains some 130,000 clones, 65% to 80% of which appear only once. Trimming took off 3 bases at V and 4 bases at J, with 15 bases between the two ends. This CDR3 comprises 16 residues. Germline loops: CDR1 LGHNA, CDR2 YNFKEQ. Sequencing was carried out using peripheral blood. The chain has TRBV4-2 and TRBJ2-2, with D possibly being TRBD1 (6 bases). This TCR derives from a man of 80 years or more with acute or convalescent COVID-19. In DNA form, the CDR3 reads TGTGCCAGCAGCCAGGGTACAGGGTGGAGCACCGGGGAGCTGTTTTTT. Protein: CASSQGTGWSTGELFF.